The 26 T cell receptor beta chains in this list originate from one sample, sequenced in a study of tumor and adjacent non-tumor tissue in lung cancer. TCRbeta libraries were built with three rounds of nested PCR, modified from ARM-PCR. TCRdb redid the calling of the multiplex PCR reads with MiXCR, one entry per CDR3 protein. Here the sample spans 65,000 to 75,000 distinct CDR3 sequences, 73% being singletons. This sample's RNA came from whole unsorted tissue. The sequenced material came from lung tumor tissue. The receptors originated from a man aged 55-75 years with non-small cell lung cancer.

This clonotype was seen a single time. This sequence may be a read error, since a much larger clone differs from it by one base. V is TRBV5-6 and J is TRBJ1-2; no clear D. The CDR3 contains 14 residues. Germline V CDR1 and CDR2: SGHDT, YYEEEE. The ends were cut back, 0 bases at V and 1 base at J, with 7 bases in the middle. The CDR3 DNA sequence: TGTGCCAGCAGCTTGGTGGAATATAACTATGGCTACACCTTC. Translation: CASSLVEYNYGYTF.

Concerning this clonotype: The junction departs from germline at one end; a sequencing error may be responsible. The chain's CDR3 is CSASAGSGNTIYF. Here the CDR3 DNA reads TGCAGTGCTAGTGCAGGGTCTGGGAACACCATATATTTT. The chain employs TRBV20-1 and TRBJ1-3; D is possibly TRBD1 (5 bases). CDR3 length: 13 amino acids. From germline, CDR1 is DFQATT and CDR2 SNEGSKA (reference sequence).

This clonotype came up many times. One base away lies a much larger clone, so this may be a sequencing read error. The chain recombines TRBV29-1 with TRBJ2-4; 7 positions agree with TRBD2. The CDR3 runs to 11 residues. Germline CDR1 and CDR2: SQVTM and ANQGSEA. This CDR3 is CGTGTNNIQYF. The CDR3 DNA follows: TGCGGAACCGGGACTAATAACATTCAGTACTTC.

Concerning this clonotype: This likely comes from a read error, as the CDR3 has no conserved phenylalanine or tryptophan at its end. The genes are TRBV11-1 and TRBJ2-1; possible D gene TRBD2, 5 bases. From germline, CDR1 is SGHAT and CDR2 FQDESV (reference sequence). There are 15 residues in the CDR3. CDR3 in amino acids: CASSADPSSHNEQFL. CDR3 bases: TGTGCCAGTAGCGCGGACCCAAGCTCCCACAATGAGCAGTTCTTA.

On this clonotype: The conserved phenylalanine or tryptophan normally closing the CDR3 is absent here, so this likely arose from a read error. The chain combines TRBV11-3 with TRBJ2-3; no clear D gene. This CDR3 spans 16 amino acids. Trimming stripped 5 bases from V and 0 bases from J, with 15 bases between. In germline, CDR1 is SGHNT, CDR2 YENEEA. The CDR3 loop is CASSPGLVDSTDTQYI. CDR3 in DNA: TGTGCCAGCAGCCCCGGGCTAGTAGATAGCACAGATACGCAGTATATT.

This clonotype appeared a single time. Compared with germline, one end of the junction differs, possibly owing to a read error. The chain joins TRBV11-1 to TRBJ2-7; weak D call: TRBD1 (6 bases). The CDR3 consists of 15 residues. Germline V CDR1 and CDR2: SGHAT, FQDESV (reference sequence). The CDR3 loop is CANSVLDRGQYEQYF. Written as DNA, the CDR3 is TGCGCCAACAGCGTCCTGGACAGAGGCCAGTACGAGCAGTACTTC.

A note on this clonotype: Germline and junction disagree at one end, which may indicate a read error. This chain uses TRBV28 with TRBJ1-1; tentative D call: TRBD1 (5 bases). The CDR3 is 15 residues long. CDR1 is MDHEN and CDR2 is SYDVKM in the germline V gene. The CDR3 coding sequence is TGTGCCAGCAGGCCCCTACAGGAACCGAGCACTGGAGCTTTCTTT. Residues: CASRPLQEPSTGAFF. The variable domain in full, with the rest retrieved from reference TRBV28 and TRBJ1-1, is DVKVTQSSRYLVKRTGEKVFLECVQDMDHENMFWYRQDPGLGLRLIYFSYDVKMKEKGDIPEGYSVSREKKERFSLILESASTNQTSMYLCASRPLQEPSTGAFFGQGTRLTVV.

On this clonotype: A read error may produce the germline difference seen at one junction end. The V and J genes are TRBV20-1 and TRBJ2-7; either TRBD1 or TRBD2 may fit D (5 bases each). This CDR3 has 14 amino acids. Germline V gives CDR1 DFQATT, CDR2 SNEGSKA (reference sequence). CDR3 sequence (DNA): TGCGGTGCAAAACCGGGACCGCTATCCTACGAACAGTACTTC. Translation: CGAKPGPLSYEQYF.

With respect to this clonotype: A junction boundary mismatches the germline segment, possibly from a read error. This rearrangement joins TRBV20-1 to TRBJ1-2; 7 bases match TRBD1. The CDR3 totals 16 residues. Germline loops: CDR1 DFQATT, CDR2 SNEGSKA (reference sequence). The CDR3 protein is CSPRTETGNDPYDYTF. The DNA for the CDR3 is TGCAGTCCTAGAACTGAGACAGGGAATGACCCCTATGACTACACCTTC.

The chain has TRBV12-5 and TRBJ2-1; TRBD2 aligns across 11 bases. This CDR3 is 16 amino acids long. Germline CDR1 is LGHNT and CDR2 is FRNRAP. The V gene end was trimmed by 1 base and the J gene end by 6 bases; junction bases not matched to a gene: 5. In DNA, the CDR3 is TGTGCTAGTGGTTTGGACACTAGCGGGAGCACCAATGAGCAGTTCTTC. Its protein is CASGLDTSGSTNEQFF.

V is TRBV6-5 and J is TRBJ1-2, with 9 bases that match TRBD1. Germline CDR1 is MNHEY and CDR2 is SVGAGI. This CDR3 comprises 14 residues. Trimming took 3 bases from V and 4 from J; bases not matched to a gene: 3. DNA for the CDR3: TGTGCCAGCAGTTATGGACAGGGGACCTATGGCTACACCTTC. Translated, it gives CASSYGQGTYGYTF.

About this clonotype: This CDR3 fails to terminate in the conserved phenylalanine or tryptophan, so it likely reflects a read error. The genes are TRBV5-4 and TRBJ2-1; D is uncertain. CDR1 and CDR2 (germline): SGHNT, YYREEE (reference sequence). This CDR3 spans 15 amino acids. In DNA, the CDR3 is TGCGCCAGCAGCTTGGCCCGTGGGACCTACAATGAGCAGTTCTTA. The encoded protein is CASSLARGTYNEQFL.

V gene TRBV28 combines with J gene TRBJ1-1; the D is unclear. This CDR3 has 11 residues. V was shortened by 4 bases and J by 4 bases, with 4 bases between the two germline ends. The germline gives CDR1 MDHEN, CDR2 SYDVKM. CDR3 sequence (DNA): TGTGCCAGCAGTTCTAGCACTGAAGCTTTCTTT. Its protein product is CASSSSTEAFF.

The gene calls are TRBV5-5 and TRBJ2-3, with D unresolved. V was trimmed by 3 bases and J by 7 bases, leaving 15 bases between them. CDR3 length equals 14 residues. Germline lookup yields CDR1 SGHKS and CDR2 YYEKEE (reference sequence). CDR3 nucleotide sequence: TGTGCCAGCAGCTCGGGCGGCGTTGGGAATACGCAGTATTTT. Its translation is CASSSGGVGNTQYF.

Many counts were recorded for this clonotype. This chain links TRBV6-2 or TRBV6-3 with TRBJ2-7, with D perhaps matching TRBD2 (6 bases). The germline V gene has CDR1 MNHEY and CDR2 SVGEGT. V lost 7 bases to trimming and J lost 6 bases, with 19 bases between them. This CDR3 region has 14 residues. The chain's CDR3 is CASTGGTGGAEQYF. CDR3 DNA sequence: TGTGCCAGCACCGGCGGGACCGGCGGGGCCGAGCAGTACTTC.

On this clonotype: This is likely a read error, given that the CDR3 carries no conserved phenylalanine or tryptophan at its end. This sequence joins TRBV5-4 and TRBJ2-3; maybe TRBD2 (6 bases). This CDR3 comprises 14 residues. Looked up from germline, CDR1 is SGHNT and CDR2 is YYREEE (reference sequence). V lost 4 bases to trimming and J lost 4 bases, with 13 bases between them. The CDR3 protein is CASSPCGESDTQYS. The CDR3 nucleotides are TGTGCCAGCAGCCCCTGCGGGGAATCAGATACGCAGTATTCT.

A word on this clonotype: Because it lacks the conserved phenylalanine or tryptophan at the end, this CDR3 is likely a read error. V usage is TRBV20-1 and J usage is TRBJ2-3, with D unresolved. The CDR3 contains 12 residues. Germline-derived CDR1 and CDR2 are DFQATT and SNEGSKA (reference sequence). V lost 7 bases, J lost 3 bases, and 11 bases lay in between. The CDR3: CSVSIGTDTQYS. The CDR3 DNA reads TGCAGTGTTAGCATAGGGACAGATACGCAGTATTCT.

This clonotype was detected ten times or more. This chain connects TRBV6-5 to TRBJ1-1; D call uncertain. Germline values: CDR1 MNHEY, CDR2 SVGAGI. The CDR3 covers 14 residues. The V end lost 6 bases, the J end lost 2 bases, and 13 bases lay between the germline ends. The CDR3, as DNA: TGTGCCAGCAGACGAGGAGAGATAAACACTGAAGCTTTCTTT. Translated: CASRRGEINTEAFF.

This clonotype has only a few counts. This chain uses TRBV7-6 with TRBJ2-1, with D maybe TRBD2 (6 bases). V lost 6 bases to trimming and J lost 4 bases, with 22 bases between them. There are 17 residues in the CDR3. Germline CDR1 and CDR2: SGHVS and FNYEAQ. CDR3 protein: CASSSSGGTKTYNEQFF. In DNA, the CDR3 is TGTGCCAGCAGTTCCTCCGGCGGGACCAAGACTTACAATGAGCAGTTCTTC.

CDR3 residues: CAYSPIERKPGDTQYF. The CDR3 DNA reads TGTGCCTACAGCCCTATCGAGCGGAAGCCGGGAGATACGCAGTATTTT. This chain links TRBV5-4 with TRBJ2-3, with D tentatively TRBD2 (5 bases). V was pared by 10 bases and J by 5 bases, with 26 bases between. The V gene's germline CDR1 is SGHNT and CDR2 YYREEE (reference sequence). The CDR3 is 16 residues long. The full variable domain, in which reference TRBV5-4 and TRBJ2-3 provide the parts outside the CDR3, is ETGVTQSPTHLIKTRGQQVTLRCSSQSGHNTVSWYQQALGQGPQFIFQYYREEENGRGNFPPRFSGLQFPNYSSELNVNALELDDSALYLCAYSPIERKPGDTQYFGPGTRLTVL.

With regard to this clonotype: Germline and junction disagree at one end, which may indicate a read error. The V gene is TRBV6-1, the J gene TRBJ1-5; D perhaps matches TRBD1 (5 bases). CDR1 is MNHNS and CDR2 is SASEGT in the germline V gene. The length of the CDR3 is 17 residues. The CDR3 DNA sequence: TGTGCTAGCAACCCTCTCCACAGGAGGTATAGCAATCAGCCCCAGCATTTT. Its protein product is CASNPLHRRYSNQPQHF.

About this clonotype itself: One end of the junction varies from germline; a read error may be responsible. The chain combines TRBV10-3 with TRBJ1-2; D may be TRBD1 (6 bases). The length of the CDR3 is 16 residues. The germline V gene encodes CDR1 ENHRY and CDR2 SYGVKD. CDR3 sequence (DNA): TGTGCCATCAGTGAGCCCGTCCGGGGGGCGCATGCTGGCTACACATTC. It specifies CAISEPVRGAHAGYTF.

With respect to this clonotype: The final CDR3 position lacks the conserved phenylalanine or tryptophan, pointing to a likely read error. The limits of the CDR3 on the DNA are not certain, so only TCRdb's listed CDR3 is given. J is TRBJ2-1 and V is TRBV12-3 or TRBV12-4; TRBD2, the table's D call, lacks a check against the DNA. The length of the CDR3 is 14 amino acids, counting both ends. The CDR3 spells CAISDQHSDNEQLV.

Worth noting for this clonotype: One junction end disagrees with the germline gene, perhaps due to a read error. The chain combines TRBV6-6 with TRBJ1-5; no firm D call. CDR1 and CDR2 (germline): MNHNY, SVGAGI (reference sequence). The CDR3 is 13 residues long. Written as DNA, the CDR3 is TGTGCCAGCAGTTTGGATCGGGATCAGCCCCAGAATTTT. It specifies CASSLDRDQPQNF.

Concerning this clonotype: One end of the junction does not line up with germline, which may come from a read error. CDR3 DNA sequence: TGTAACGCCGCGCCCGTTGGGGCAAACACTGAAGCCTTCTTT. Encoded protein: CNAAPVGANTEAFF. The gene calls are TRBV29-1 and TRBJ1-1, with a tentative D call TRBD1 (5 bases). This CDR3 spans 14 amino acids. Germline CDR1 is SQVTM and CDR2 is ANQGSEA. Looking up the rest from reference TRBV29-1 and TRBJ1-1 gives the full variable domain: SAVISQKPSRDICQRGTSLTIQCQVDSQVTMMFWYRQQPGQSLTLIATANQGSEATYESGFVIDKFPISRPNLTFSTLTVSNMSPEDSSIYLCNAAPVGANTEAFFGQGTRLTVV.

This clonotype is judged medium-sized. The V call is TRBV12-3 or TRBV12-4, the J call TRBJ2-7, with 11 bases aligning to TRBD2. The CDR3 totals 14 residues. After removal of 2 bases from V and 4 bases from J, the junction contained 1 base not matched to a gene. The CDR3 protein is CASSLLAGGYEQYF. DNA for the CDR3: TGTGCCAGCAGTTTACTAGCGGGAGGATACGAGCAGTACTTC.